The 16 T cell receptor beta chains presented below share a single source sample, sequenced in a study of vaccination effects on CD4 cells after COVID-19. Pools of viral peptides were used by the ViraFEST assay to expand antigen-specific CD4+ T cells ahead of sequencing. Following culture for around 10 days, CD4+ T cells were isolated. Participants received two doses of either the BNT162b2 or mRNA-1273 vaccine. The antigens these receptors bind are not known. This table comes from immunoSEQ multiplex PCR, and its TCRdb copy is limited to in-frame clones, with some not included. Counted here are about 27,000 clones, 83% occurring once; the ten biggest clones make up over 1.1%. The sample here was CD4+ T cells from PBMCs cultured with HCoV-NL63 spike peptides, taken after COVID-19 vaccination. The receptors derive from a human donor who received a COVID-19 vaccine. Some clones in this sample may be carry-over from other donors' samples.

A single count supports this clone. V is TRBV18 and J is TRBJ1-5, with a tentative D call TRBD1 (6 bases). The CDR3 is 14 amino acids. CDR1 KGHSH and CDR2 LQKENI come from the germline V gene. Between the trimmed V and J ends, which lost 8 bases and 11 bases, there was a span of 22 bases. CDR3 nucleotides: TGTGCCAGCCCCCATTTTCAGAAGGGACAAACCCAGCATTTT. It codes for CASPHFQKGQTQHF.

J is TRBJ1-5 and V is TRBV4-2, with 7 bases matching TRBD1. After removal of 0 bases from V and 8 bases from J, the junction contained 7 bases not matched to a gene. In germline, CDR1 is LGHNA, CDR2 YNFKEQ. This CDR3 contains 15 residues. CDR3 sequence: CASSQDLQGPEPQHF. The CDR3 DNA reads TGTGCCAGCAGCCAAGATTTACAGGGGCCTGAGCCCCAGCATTTT.

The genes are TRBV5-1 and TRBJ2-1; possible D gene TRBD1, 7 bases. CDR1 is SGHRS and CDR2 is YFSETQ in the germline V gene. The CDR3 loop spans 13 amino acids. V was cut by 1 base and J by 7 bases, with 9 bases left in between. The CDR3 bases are TGCGCCAGCAGCTTGCAGGGGGGAAATGAGCAGTTCTTC. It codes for CASSLQGGNEQFF.

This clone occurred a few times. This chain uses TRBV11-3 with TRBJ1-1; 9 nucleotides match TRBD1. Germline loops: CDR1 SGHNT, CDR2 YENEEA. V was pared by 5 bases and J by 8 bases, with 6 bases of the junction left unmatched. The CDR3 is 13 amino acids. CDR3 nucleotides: TGTGCCAGCAGCCCAGGGACAGGGCGAGAAGCTTTCTTT. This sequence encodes CASSPGTGREAFF. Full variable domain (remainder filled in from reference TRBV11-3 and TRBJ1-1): EAGVVQSPRYKIIEKKQPVAFWCNPISGHNTLYWYLQNLGQGPELLIRYENEEAVDDSQLPKDRFSAERLKGVDSTLKIQPAELGDSAVYLCASSPGTGREAFFGQGTRLTVV.

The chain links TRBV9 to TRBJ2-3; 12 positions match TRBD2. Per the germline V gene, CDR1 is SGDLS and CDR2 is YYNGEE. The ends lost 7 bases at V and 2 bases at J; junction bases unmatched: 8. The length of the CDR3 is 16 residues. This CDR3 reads CASGGTSGGNTDTQYF. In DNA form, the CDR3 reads TGTGCCAGCGGCGGTACTAGCGGGGGGAACACAGATACGCAGTATTTT.

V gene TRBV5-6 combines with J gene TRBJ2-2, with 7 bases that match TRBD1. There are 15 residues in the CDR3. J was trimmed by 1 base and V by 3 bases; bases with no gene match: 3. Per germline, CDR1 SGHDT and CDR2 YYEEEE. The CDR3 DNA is TGTGCCAGCAGCTCACGGACAGGGAACACCGGGGAGCTGTTTTTT. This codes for CASSSRTGNTGELFF. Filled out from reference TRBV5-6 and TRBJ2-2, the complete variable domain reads DAGVTQSPTHLIKTRGQQVTLRCSPKSGHDTVSWYQQALGQGPQFIFQYYEEEERQRGNFPDRFSGHQFPNYSSELNVNALLLGDSALYLCASSSRTGNTGELFFGEGSRLTVL.

For the CDR3, the DNA is TGTGCCAGCGGGAACAGTGTAGAAGCTTTCTTT. Encoded protein: CASGNSVEAFF. V is TRBV2 and J is TRBJ1-1; no clear D gene. This CDR3 comprises 11 residues. V lost 8 bases and J 8 bases, leaving 12 bases between the germline ends. The V gene's germline CDR1 is SNHLY and CDR2 FYNNEI.

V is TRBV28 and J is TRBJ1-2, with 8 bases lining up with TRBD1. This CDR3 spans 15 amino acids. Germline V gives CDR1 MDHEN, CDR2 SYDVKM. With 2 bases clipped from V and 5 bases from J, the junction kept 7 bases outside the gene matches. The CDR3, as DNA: TGTGCCAGCAGTTTAGCGGCAGGGGGCTTGTATGGCTACACCTTC. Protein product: CASSLAAGGLYGYTF.

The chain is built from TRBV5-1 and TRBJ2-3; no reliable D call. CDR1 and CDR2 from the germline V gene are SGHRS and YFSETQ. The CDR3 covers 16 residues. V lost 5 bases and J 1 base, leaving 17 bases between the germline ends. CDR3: CASRLSPTAGTDTQYF. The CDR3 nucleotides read TGCGCCAGCAGACTGTCCCCCACCGCTGGCACAGATACGCAGTATTTT.

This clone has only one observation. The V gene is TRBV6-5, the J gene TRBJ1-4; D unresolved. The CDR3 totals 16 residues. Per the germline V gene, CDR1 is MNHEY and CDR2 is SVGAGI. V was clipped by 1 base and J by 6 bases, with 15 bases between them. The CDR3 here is CASSYLSGSGYEKLFF. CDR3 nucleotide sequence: TGTGCCAGCAGTTACTTGAGCGGTTCGGGTTATGAAAAACTGTTTTTT.

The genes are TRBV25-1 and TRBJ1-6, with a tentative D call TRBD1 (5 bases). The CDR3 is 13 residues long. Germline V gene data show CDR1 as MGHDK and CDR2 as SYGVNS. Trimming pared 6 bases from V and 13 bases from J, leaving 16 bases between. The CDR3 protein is CASSASLKGPLHF. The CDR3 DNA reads TGTGCCAGCAGCGCCTCCCTTAAGGGGCCCCTCCACTTT.

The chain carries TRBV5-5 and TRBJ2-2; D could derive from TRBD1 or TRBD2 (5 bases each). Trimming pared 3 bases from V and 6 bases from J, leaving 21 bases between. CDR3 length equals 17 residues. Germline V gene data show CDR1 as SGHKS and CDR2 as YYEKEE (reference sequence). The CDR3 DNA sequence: TGTGCCAGCAGCTCAAAACCGGGACCCCCGGCCGCCGGGGAGCTGTTTTTT. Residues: CASSSKPGPPAAGELFF.

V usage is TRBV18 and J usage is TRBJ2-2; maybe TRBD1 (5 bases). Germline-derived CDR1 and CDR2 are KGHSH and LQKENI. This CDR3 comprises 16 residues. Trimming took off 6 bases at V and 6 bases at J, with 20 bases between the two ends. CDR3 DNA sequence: TGTGCCAGCTCCAAAGAGGCCGCAGGGCGAGCCGGGGAGCTGTTTTTT. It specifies CASSKEAAGRAGELFF.

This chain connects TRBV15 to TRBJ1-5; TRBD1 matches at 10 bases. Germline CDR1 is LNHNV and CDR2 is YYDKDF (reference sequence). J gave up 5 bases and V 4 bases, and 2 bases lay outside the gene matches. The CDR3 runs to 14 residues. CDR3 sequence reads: CATSKGTGDQPQHF. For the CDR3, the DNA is TGTGCCACCAGCAAGGGGACAGGGGATCAGCCCCAGCATTTT.

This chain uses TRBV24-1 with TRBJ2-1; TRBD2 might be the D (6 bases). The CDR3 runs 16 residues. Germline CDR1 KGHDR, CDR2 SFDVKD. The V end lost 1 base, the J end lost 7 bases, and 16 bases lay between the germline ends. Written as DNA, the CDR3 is TGTGCCACCAGTGATTTCTCACTAGCCGTTAGTAATGAGCAGTTCTTC. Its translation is CATSDFSLAVSNEQFF.

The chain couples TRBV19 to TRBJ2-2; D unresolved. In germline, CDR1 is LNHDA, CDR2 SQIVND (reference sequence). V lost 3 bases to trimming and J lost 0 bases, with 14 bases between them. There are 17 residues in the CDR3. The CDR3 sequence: CASSMIGRKTNTGELFF. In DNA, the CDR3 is TGTGCCAGTAGTATGATTGGCAGAAAAACGAACACCGGGGAGCTGTTTTTT.